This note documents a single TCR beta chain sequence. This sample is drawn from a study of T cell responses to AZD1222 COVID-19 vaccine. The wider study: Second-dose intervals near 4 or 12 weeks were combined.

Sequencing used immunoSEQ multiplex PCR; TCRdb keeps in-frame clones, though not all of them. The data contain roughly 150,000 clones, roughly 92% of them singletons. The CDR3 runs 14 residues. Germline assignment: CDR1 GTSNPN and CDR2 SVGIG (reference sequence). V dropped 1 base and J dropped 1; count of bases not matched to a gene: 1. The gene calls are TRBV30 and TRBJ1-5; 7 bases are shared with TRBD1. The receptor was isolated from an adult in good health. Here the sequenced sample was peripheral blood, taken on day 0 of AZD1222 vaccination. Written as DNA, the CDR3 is TGTGCCTGGAGTGAGGGACAGAGCAATCAGCCCCAGCATTTT. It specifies CAWSEGQSNQPQHF.